This TCR beta chain comes out of a study of breast tumors, draining lymph nodes, adjacent tissues. Regarding the study as a whole: The lymph node origin of tumor T cells was framed as consistent with a hypothesis, not demonstrated. Tumor repertoires ranked between lymph nodes and nontumor tissue in diversity, with V and J gene preferences. Most tumor T cells seemingly derive from lymph node, then expand in tumor. Compared with basal-like, luminal-like tumors shared significantly more repertoire with nontumor tissue.

Breast cancer patients provided tissue from their axillary draining lymph nodes. TCRdb re-analysed the multiplex PCR reads in MiXCR, keeping a single row per CDR3 protein. The sample contains 140,000 or so distinct CDR3 sequences, 30% to 35% of which appear only once. The CDR3 totals 15 residues. CDR1 is SEHNR and CDR2 is FQNEAQ in the germline V gene (reference sequence). The trim removed 4 bases at V and 4 bases at J, leaving 5 bases unmatched. A word on this clonotype: Antigen: not known.

J is TRBJ2-1 and V is TRBV7-9; 9 bases line up with TRBD2. This receptor was taken from a female donor with breast cancer. Some clones in this sample may be carry-over from other donors' samples. The sequenced sample was axillary lymph node tissue. The CDR3 region is CASSSAGGTYNEQFF. Written as DNA, the CDR3 is TGTGCCAGCAGCTCAGCGGGGGGCACGTACAATGAGCAGTTCTTC.